This is a list of T cell receptor beta chains from one sample in a study of shared clonotypes between healthy human individuals. Sequenced by immunoSEQ multiplex PCR; TCRdb stores in-frame clones only, minus some. This table has 2 million to 3 million clones, 80% to 95% appearing once. The sample taken for sequencing was naive CD4+ T cells from PBMCs. These TCRs come from a man younger than 35 in good health. Some clones in this sample may be carry-over from other donors' samples. The CDR3 runs from the conserved cysteine through the conserved F or W. Each record gives: D gene, J gene, clone size, V gene, CDR3 DNA, CDR3 protein. The D gene is left open where the match is weak. Clone size is given for some rows only: seen once, a few or many times, or a class if the clone is expanded.

TRBD1	TRBJ2-6	NA	TRBV19	TGTGCCACCGCCAGGGGACAGGGTTTCTCTGGGGCCAACGTCCTGACTTTC	CATARGQGFSGANVLTF
NA	TRBJ2-3	NA	TRBV7-3	TGTGCCAGCAGCCTTAGCAGGAGTACAGATACGCAGTATTTT	CASSLSRSTDTQYF
TRBD2	TRBJ2-2	NA	TRBV7-2	TGTGCCAGCAGCTTAGGACTAGCGAGCACCGGGGAGCTGTTTTTT	CASSLGLASTGELFF
NA	TRBJ2-6	NA	TRBV6-5	TGTGCCAGCAGTTATAGGGGAACTTCTGGGGCCAACGTCCTGACTTTC	CASSYRGTSGANVLTF
TRBD1	TRBJ2-1	NA	TRBV11-1	TGTGCCAGCAGCTCACGCACCGGGACAGGAGACAATGAGCAGTTCTTC	CASSSRTGTGDNEQFF
NA	TRBJ1-1	NA	TRBV28	TGTGCCAGCAGCCGGGCGGGGGGGAACACTGAAGCTTTCTTT	CASSRAGGNTEAFF
TRBD2	TRBJ2-5	NA	TRBV5-1	TGCGCCAGCAGCTTATCCGGGAGGGCCGAAGAGACCCAGTACTTC	CASSLSGRAEETQYF
NA	TRBJ2-7	once	TRBV6-5	TGTGCCAGCAGTTACGGAGCAGGGCGTTTGAGCGAGCAGTACTTC	CASSYGAGRLSEQYF
NA	TRBJ1-4	NA	TRBV19	TGTGCCAGTAGTATCGGCCCAAGCTTTGAAAAACTGTTTTTT	CASSIGPSFEKLFF
TRBD1	TRBJ1-2	NA	TRBV19	TGTGCCGCGACAGGGGGCTATGGCTACACCTTC	CAATGGYGYTF
TRBD1	TRBJ1-5	NA	TRBV27	TGTGCCAGCAGTAGGGACAGGAGACAGGGCAATCAGCCCCAGCATTTT	CASSRDRRQGNQPQHF
NA	TRBJ2-1	NA	TRBV11-2	TGTGCCAGCAGCTCCGGACGGCCCTCCTACAATGAGCAGTTCTTC	CASSSGRPSYNEQFF
TRBD1	TRBJ2-1	NA	TRBV28	TGTGCCAGCAGGGACAGGGCATCCTACAATGAGCAGTTCTTC	CASRDRASYNEQFF
NA	TRBJ2-7	NA	TRBV5-1	TGCGCCAGCAGTCCGGGATACGAGTACGAGCAGTACTTC	CASSPGYEYEQYF
NA	TRBJ1-1	NA	TRBV11-1	TGTGCCAGCAGCTTAAGGCCGAGGACTGAAGCTTTCTTT	CASSLRPRTEAFF
NA	TRBJ1-2	NA	TRBV30	TGTGCCTGGAGCATCGGGTATGGCTACACCTTC	CAWSIGYGYTF
NA	TRBJ2-3	NA	TRBV16	TGTGCCAGCAGCCCCTATGCGAGGACAGATACGCAGTATTTT	CASSPYARTDTQYF
NA	TRBJ1-1	few	TRBV30	TGTGCCTGGAGTGTAAATAACGCTGAAGCTTTCTTT	CAWSVNNAEAFF
NA	TRBJ2-5	once	TRBV11-2	TGTGCCAGCAGCTTCCCATGGGAGACCCAGTACTTC	CASSFPWETQYF
NA	TRBJ1-2	once	TRBV18	TGTGCCAGCTCCCGGCGGGAGGGGAACTATGGCTACACCTTC	CASSRREGNYGYTF
NA	TRBJ2-5	NA	TRBV5-8	TGTGCCAGCAGCTTCCCAGGCCTGGACCGCCCAGAGACCCAGTACTTC	CASSFPGLDRPETQYF
TRBD2	TRBJ2-4	NA	TRBV5-1	TGCGCCAGCAGCTTAACACTAGCGGGAGGGCCTGGGAACATTCAGTACTTC	CASSLTLAGGPGNIQYF
TRBD2	TRBJ2-1	NA	TRBV27	TGTGCCAGCACCTCGACTAGCGGGAGATCTTACAATGAGCAGTTCTTC	CASTSTSGRSYNEQFF
TRBD2	TRBJ2-1	NA	TRBV7-3	TGTGCCAGCAGATTCACTAGCGCCAATGAGCAGTTCTTC	CASRFTSANEQFF
NA	TRBJ2-7	once	TRBV5-1	TGCGCCAGCAGCTTGGTGGCCCACTCGTACGAGCAGTACTTC	CASSLVAHSYEQYF
NA	TRBJ2-3	NA	TRBV11-2	TGTGCCAGCAGCTTATTAAGACAGCCCGGGGATACGCAGTATTTT	CASSLLRQPGDTQYF
NA	TRBJ1-6	NA	TRBV30	TGTGCCTGGAGTGGGGTAGGGTCACCCCTCCACTTT	CAWSGVGSPLHF
TRBD1	TRBJ1-4	NA	TRBV28	TGTGCCAGCAGTACACAAGGACAGGGGGCTAGAAAACTGTTTTTT	CASSTQGQGARKLFF
NA	TRBJ1-1	NA	TRBV7-3	TGTGCCAGCAGCTTTCAACAGGGACAAGCTTTCTTT	CASSFQQGQAFF